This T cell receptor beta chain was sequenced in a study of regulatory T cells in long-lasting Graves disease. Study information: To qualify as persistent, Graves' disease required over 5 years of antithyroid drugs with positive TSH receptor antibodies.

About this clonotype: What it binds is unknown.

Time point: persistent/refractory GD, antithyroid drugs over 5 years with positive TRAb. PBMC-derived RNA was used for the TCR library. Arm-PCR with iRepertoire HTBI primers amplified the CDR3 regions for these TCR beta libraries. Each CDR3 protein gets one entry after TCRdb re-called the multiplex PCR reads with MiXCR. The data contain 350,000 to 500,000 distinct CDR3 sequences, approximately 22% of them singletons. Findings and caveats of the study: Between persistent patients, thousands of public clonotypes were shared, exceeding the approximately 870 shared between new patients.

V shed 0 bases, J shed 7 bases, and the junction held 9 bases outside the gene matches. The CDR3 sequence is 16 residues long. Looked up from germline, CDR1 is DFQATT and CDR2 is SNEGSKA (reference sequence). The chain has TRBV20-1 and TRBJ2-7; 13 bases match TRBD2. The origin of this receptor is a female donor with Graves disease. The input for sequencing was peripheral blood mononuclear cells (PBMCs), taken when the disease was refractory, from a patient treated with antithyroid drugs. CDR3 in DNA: TGCAGTGCTAGAGATCCCGGTACTAGCGGGAGGGTTGAGCAGTACTTC. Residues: CSARDPGTSGRVEQYF.